A selection of T cell receptor delta chains follows, all from one sample in a study of human gamma delta and Vdelta1 T cells. These receptors have no known antigen. TCRdb redid the clone calls on the PCR reads with CATT. The data contain around 13,000 delta-chain clones, about half of them seen just once; the ten biggest clones take up approximately 1.4%. Material for sequencing was Vdelta1 gamma-delta T cells from blood grown in culture (DOT cells). The receptors were gathered from a human donor in good health. CDR3s include the opening cysteine and the closing phenylalanine or tryptophan. The order of the fields is V gene, clone size, J gene, D gene, CDR3 protein, CDR3 DNA. The D gene is left open where the match is weak. Some rows mark clone size as missing; the rest say once, few, many or name a class of expanded clone.

V: TRDV1; size: .; J: TRDJ1; D: TRDD3; CDR3: CARGELQIRTELGDLRLYTDKLIF; DNA: TGTGCTCGTGGGGAACTACAAATAAGGACGGAACTGGGGGATCTCCGACTGTACACCGATAAACTCATCTTT
V: TRDV1; size: .; J: TRDJ1; D: TRDD3; CDR3: CALGFLRSDWGIRDTDKLIF; DNA: TGTGCTCTTGGGTTTTTACGGAGTGACTGGGGGATACGGGACACCGATAAACTCATCTTT
V: TRDV1; size: .; J: TRDJ1; D: .; CDR3: CALGEPTSYGGYQYTDKLIF; DNA: TGTGCTCTTGGGGAACCTACTTCCTACGGGGGATACCAATACACCGATAAACTCATCTTT
V: TRDV1; size: few; J: TRDJ4; D: .; CDR3: CALGEGWGPREFPLIF; DNA: TGTGCTCTTGGGGAAGGTTGGGGCCCTAGGGAGTTTCCCCTGATCTTT
V: TRDV1; size: .; J: TRDJ1; D: .; CDR3: CALGEQSPTRSVRGPSYKLIF; DNA: TGTGCTCTTGGGGAACAGAGTCCTACTCGTTCGGTCCGGGGGCCTTCTTATAAACTCATCTTT
V: TRDV1; size: few; J: TRDJ1; D: TRDD3; CDR3: CALGEVSSLRLLGELYTDKLIF; DNA: TGTGCTCTTGGGGAGGTATCTTCCCTAAGGTTACTGGGGGAGTTGTACACCGATAAACTCATCTTT
V: TRDV1; size: .; J: TRDJ1; D: TRDD3; CDR3: CALGALPPVLGDRNTDKLIF; DNA: TGTGCTCTTGGGGCACTGCCTCCTGTACTGGGGGACAGGAACACCGATAAACTCATCTTT
V: TRDV1; size: few; J: TRDJ1; D: .; CDR3: CALGERTEGGYTDKLIF; DNA: TGTGCTCTTGGGGAACGGACTGAAGGTGGGTACACCGATAAACTCATCTTT
V: TRDV1; size: .; J: TRDJ1; D: .; CDR3: CALGVRPSPMYKGKLIF; DNA: TGTGCTCTTGGGGTCCGGCCTTCTCCGATGTATAAGGGTAAACTCATCTTT
V: TRDV1; size: .; J: TRDJ1; D: .; CDR3: CALGELANAALTGDTDKLIF; DNA: TGTGCTCTTGGGGAACTGGCGAACGCCGCCCTTACTGGAGACACCGATAAACTCATCTTT
V: TRDV1; size: .; J: TRDJ1; D: TRDD2; CDR3: CALGPAPSYSGVTDKLIF; DNA: TGTGCTCTTGGCCCCGCGCCTTCCTACTCCGGGGTCACCGATAAACTCATCTTT
V: TRDV1; size: few; J: TRDJ1; D: TRDD2; CDR3: CALGEIYPFLLSPTLDKLIF; DNA: TGTGCTCTTGGGGAAATATATCCCTTCCTACTCTCCCCGACCCTCGATAAACTCATCTTT
V: TRDV1; size: .; J: TRDJ1; D: TRDD3; CDR3: CALGELGLLSILLGDTRYTDKLIF; DNA: TGTGCTCTTGGGGAACTAGGTCTCCTGTCGATTTTACTGGGGGATACGCGGTACACCGATAAACTCATCTTT
V: TRDV1; size: .; J: TRDJ1; D: .; CDR3: CALGVHGGVTDKLIF; DNA: TGTGCTCTTGGGGTTCACGGGGGGGTAACCGATAAACTCATCTTT
V: TRDV1; size: few; J: TRDJ1; D: TRDD3; CDR3: CALGGPAFHQLGIRAYTDKLIF; DNA: TGTGCTCTTGGGGGCCCAGCCTTCCACCAACTGGGGATACGGGCGTACACCGATAAACTCATCTTT
V: TRDV1; size: .; J: TRDJ1; D: .; CDR3: CALGEAEPGASYTDKLIF; DNA: TGTGCTCTTGGGGAAGCCGAACCCGGGGCTAGTTACACCGATAAACTCATCTTT
V: TRDV1; size: .; J: TRDJ1; D: .; CDR3: CALGTLPKLIF; DNA: TGTGCTCTTGGGACACTACCCAAACTCATCTTT
V: TRDV1; size: few; J: TRDJ1; D: TRDD3; CDR3: CALGDLTGRDTRPDTDKLIF; DNA: TGTGCTCTTGGGGACTTAACGGGGAGGGATACGCGGCCAGACACCGATAAACTCATCTTT
V: TRDV1; size: .; J: TRDJ1; D: .; CDR3: CALGEFHQFGRWNTDKLIF; DNA: TGTGCTCTTGGGGAATTTCACCAGTTCGGTCGTTGGAACACCGATAAACTCATCTTT
V: TRDV1; size: .; J: TRDJ1; D: .; CDR3: CALGESSHPRRVYKLIF; DNA: TGTGCTCTTGGGGAGTCTTCCCACCCCCGTAGGGTTTATAAACTCATCTTT
V: TRDV1; size: .; J: TRDJ1; D: TRDD2; CDR3: CALGQVIPTGGWAPNTDKLIF; DNA: TGTGCTCTTGGCCAAGTAATTCCTACGGGGGGCTGGGCACCAAACACCGATAAACTCATCTTT
V: TRDV1; size: .; J: TRDJ1; D: .; CDR3: CALGEGTYRWGPDTDKLIF; DNA: TGTGCTCTTGGGGAAGGGACCTACCGCTGGGGCCCTGACACCGATAAACTCATCTTT
V: TRDV1; size: few; J: TRDJ1; D: .; CDR3: CALGVPAPTVYTDKLIF; DNA: TGTGCTCTTGGGGTCCCCGCCCCCACCGTTTACACCGATAAACTCATCTTT
V: TRDV1; size: few; J: TRDJ1; D: .; CDR3: CALGELGRFRLHTDKLIF; DNA: TGTGCTCTTGGGGAACTGGGACGTTTTCGCCTCCACACCGATAAACTCATCTTT
V: TRDV1; size: .; J: TRDJ4; D: .; CDR3: CALGEPCPSCGDTPSRPLIF; DNA: TGTGCTCTTGGGGAACCCTGCCCTTCCTGCGGGGATACTCCCTCCAGACCCCTGATCTTT
V: TRDV1; size: .; J: TRDJ1; D: .; CDR3: CALGEGPLPDDLDKLIF; DNA: TGTGCTCTTGGGGAAGGCCCCCTCCCTGACGACCTCGATAAACTCATCTTT
V: TRDV1; size: .; J: TRDJ1; D: TRDD3; CDR3: CALGELSVLQLTGGPTDKLIF; DNA: TGTGCTCTTGGGGAACTTTCGGTTCTTCAGCTTACTGGGGGACCCACCGATAAACTCATCTTT
V: TRDV1; size: .; J: TRDJ1; D: .; CDR3: CALGEGSGLGSLDKLIF; DNA: TGTGCTCTTGGGGAAGGATCTGGGTTGGGGTCGCTCGATAAACTCATCTTT
V: TRDV1; size: .; J: TRDJ1; D: .; CDR3: CALGELPYTDKLIF; DNA: TGTGCTCTTGGGGAACTCCCGTACACCGATAAACTCATCTTT
V: TRDV1; size: .; J: TRDJ1; D: .; CDR3: CALGELVVASYLYGDTINGGRAYTDKLIF; DNA: TGTGCTCTTGGGGAACTAGTAGTAGCTTCCTACTTGTATGGGGATACGATTAATGGCGGTAGAGCGTACACCGATAAACTCATCTTT
V: TRDV1; size: few; J: TRDJ1; D: .; CDR3: CALGEKNSFLYPREGRDYTDKLIF; DNA: TGTGCTCTTGGGGAAAAGAATTCGTTTCTCTATCCAAGAGAGGGGAGGGATTACACCGATAAACTCATCTTT
V: TRDV1; size: .; J: TRDJ1; D: TRDD3; CDR3: CALGEPSLLGDPNKLIF; DNA: TGTGCTCTTGGGGAACCATCCCTTCTGGGGGACCCTAATAAACTCATCTTT
V: TRDV1; size: .; J: TRDJ1; D: .; CDR3: CALGDRFPFRGPTDKLIF; DNA: TGTGCTCTTGGGGACCGCTTCCCCTTCAGGGGACCCACCGATAAACTCATCTTT
V: TRDV1; size: once; J: TRDJ1; D: .; CDR3: CALGVMKPSYLTGGPKLIF; DNA: TGTGCTCTTGGGGTTATGAAGCCTTCCTACTTGACTGGGGGCCCTAAACTCATCTTT